The 30 T cell receptor beta chains below come from one sample, sequenced in a study of response to subunit inactivated influenza vaccine. Each CDR3 protein gets one entry after TCRdb re-called the RT-PCR reads with MiXCR. The sample yields about 520,000 distinct CDR3 sequences, under 8.5% seen once. Sequencing was performed on PBMCs from blood, taken 23 months after vaccination. These receptors originate from a man aged 50 to 75 who received an inactivated influenza vaccine.

This clonotype was counted between two and nine times. This sequence joins TRBV29-1 and TRBJ1-2; TRBD1 might be the D (6 bases). The CDR3 covers 12 residues. Germline lookup yields CDR1 SQVTM and CDR2 ANQGSEA. The germline V and J ends were trimmed by 3 bases and 7 bases, with 12 bases remaining between them. The CDR3 sequence: CSVESGVGGYTF. CDR3 bases: TGCAGCGTTGAGTCAGGGGTTGGTGGCTACACCTTC. Based on the CDR3 plus reference TRBV29-1 and TRBJ1-2, the full variable domain is SAVISQKPSRDICQRGTSLTIQCQVDSQVTMMFWYRQQPGQSLTLIATANQGSEATYESGFVIDKFPISRPNLTFSTLTVSNMSPEDSSIYLCSVESGVGGYTFGSGTRLTVV.

This clonotype was seen a few times. The chain combines TRBV5-1 with TRBJ2-2; TRBD1 agrees at 9 bases. Looked up from germline, CDR1 is SGHRS and CDR2 is YFSETQ. V was clipped by 4 bases and J by 4 bases; unmatched bases: 14. The CDR3 has 18 amino acids. CDR3 DNA sequence: TGCGCCAGCAGCCGCCCTATCGGGACAGGGCGCGGCACCGGGGAGCTGTTTTTT. It is translated as CASSRPIGTGRGTGELFF.

Notes on this clonotype: This clone may be a read error of a much larger clone one base away. The V call is TRBV5-1, the J call TRBJ1-5; no firm D call. Germline V gene lookup returns CDR1 SGHRS and CDR2 YFSETQ. The CDR3 contains 14 residues. DNA of the CDR3: TGCGCCAGCAGCTTGGGTACTAGCAATCATCCCCAGCATTTT. Translated: CASSLGTSNHPQHF.

This clonotype was seen many times. The gene calls are TRBV29-1 and TRBJ2-5; D gene unclear. Germline CDR1 SQVTM, CDR2 ANQGSEA. Trimming removed 3 bases at V and 1 base at J, with 15 bases between. There are 15 residues in the CDR3. CDR3 loop: CSVEVLGLGQETQYF. The CDR3 region has the DNA TGCAGCGTTGAGGTTTTAGGCTTAGGCCAAGAGACCCAGTACTTC.

This clonotype has only a few counts. This sequence joins TRBV4-1 and TRBJ1-5; the D is unclear. The germline gives CDR1 MGHRA, CDR2 YSYEKL. The CDR3 is 15 amino acids. V lost 0 bases, J lost 1 base, and 7 bases lay in between. CDR3 nucleotides: TGCGCCAGCAGCCAAGATTCGGAGAGCAATCAGCCCCAGCATTTT. Protein product: CASSQDSESNQPQHF.

This clonotype was observed a handful of times. J is TRBJ2-1 and V is TRBV28; D gene unclear. Germline CDR1 reads MDHEN; CDR2 reads SYDVKM. V lost 3 bases and J 15 bases, leaving 12 bases between the germline ends. This CDR3 is built from 11 residues. The CDR3 DNA reads as TGTGCCAGCAGTTTGAACCTAGGCCGGTTCTTC. Encoded protein: CASSLNLGRFF.

The V and J genes are TRBV10-2 and TRBJ2-7; D perhaps matches TRBD1 (6 bases). This CDR3 region has 16 residues. The germline V gene encodes CDR1 WSHSY and CDR2 SAAADI. Between the trimmed V and J ends, which lost 3 bases and 2 bases, there was a span of 17 bases. The CDR3 DNA follows: TGCGCCAGCAGTGAACCCCTGACAGGTAGGGCCTACGAGCAGTACTTC. The encoded protein is CASSEPLTGRAYEQYF.

This clonotype appeared a few times. The rearrangement uses TRBV27 and TRBJ2-1; D unresolved. Germline values: CDR1 MNHEY, CDR2 SMNVEV (reference sequence). V was cut by 3 bases and J by 1 base, with 7 bases left in between. This CDR3 contains 14 residues. CDR3 loop: CASSFLWSYNEQFF. CDR3 coding DNA: TGTGCCAGCAGTTTTCTATGGTCCTACAATGAGCAGTTCTTC.

This clonotype was detected ten times or more. The chain uses TRBV4-1 and TRBJ2-1; 7 positions match TRBD2. Germline CDR1 and CDR2: MGHRA and YSYEKL. Trimming took 1 base from V and 2 from J; bases not matched to a gene: 2. CDR3 size: 15 residues. The CDR3 DNA sequence: TGCGCCAGCAGCCAAGGGGGGGGGGCCTACAATGAGCAGTTCTTC. Translating gives CASSQGGGAYNEQFF.

There are many counts of this clonotype. J is TRBJ2-1 and V is TRBV4-3; 10 bases agree with TRBD2. The CDR3 is 16 residues long. Germline trimming cut 1 base from V and 9 bases from J; bases unmatched to any gene: 9. The germline CDR1 and CDR2 sequences are LGHNA and YSLEER. The CDR3 DNA reads TGCGCCAGCAGCCAAGTGTTTTCTAGCGGGGGACGTGAGCAGTTCTTC. Translated: CASSQVFSSGGREQFF.

The chain links TRBV2 to TRBJ2-3, with D possibly being TRBD2 (6 bases). V shed 6 bases and J shed 1 base, with 11 bases lying between them. The CDR3 consists of 14 residues. CDR1 SNHLY and CDR2 FYNNEI come from the germline V gene. The CDR3 protein is CASRVASGTDTQYF. CDR3 DNA: TGTGCCAGCAGAGTGGCTAGCGGCACAGATACGCAGTATTTT.

Worth noting for this clonotype: Being one base from a much bigger clone, this may be a read error. The rearrangement uses TRBV3-1 and TRBJ1-6; D might be TRBD1 (6 bases). From germline, CDR1 is LGHDT and CDR2 YNNKEL (reference sequence). The CDR3 covers 15 residues. CDR3 residues: CSSSQVRGPNSPLHF. CDR3 bases: TGTTCCAGCAGCCAAGTCAGGGGACCTAATTCACCCCTCCACTTT.

This clonotype occurred a few times. As DNA, the CDR3 is TGTGCCTGGAGTAGTAGCGGGGGAATTCAAGAGACCCAGTACTTC. This encodes CAWSSSGGIQETQYF. The rearrangement uses TRBV30 and TRBJ2-5, with 9 bases fitting TRBD2. The trim removed 2 bases at V and 2 bases at J, leaving 6 bases unmatched. This CDR3 region has 15 residues. Per the germline V gene, CDR1 is GTSNPN and CDR2 is SVGIG (reference sequence).

In this sample, this clonotype turned up many times. V usage is TRBV4-3 and J usage is TRBJ1-1, with no clear D. The germline V gene has CDR1 LGHNA and CDR2 YSLEER. The V end lost 4 bases, the J end lost 1 base, and 7 bases lay between the germline ends. This CDR3 region has 13 residues. CDR3 amino acids: CASSRAENTEAFF. CDR3 DNA: TGCGCCAGCAGCCGTGCGGAGAACACTGAAGCTTTCTTT.

The chain combines TRBV11-2 with TRBJ2-1; 9 bases agree with TRBD1. The CDR3 is made up of 15 amino acids. Germline V CDR1 and CDR2: SGHAT, FQNNGV. The J segment lost 4 bases and the V segment lost 5 bases, leaving 6 bases of the junction unmatched. The DNA for the CDR3 is TGTGCCAGCAGCCAACAGGGGGCCACTTACAATGAGCAGTTCTTC. It yields the protein CASSQQGATYNEQFF.

In this sample, this clonotype turned up many times. V and J are TRBV12-3 or TRBV12-4 and TRBJ1-2; weak D call: TRBD1 (6 bases). Trimming removed 5 bases at V and 4 bases at J, with 11 bases between. CDR3 length equals 13 residues. This CDR3 is CASSPTGGYGYTF. In nucleotides, the CDR3 is TGTGCCAGCAGTCCGACAGGTGGCTATGGCTACACCTTC.

This clonotype was seen at least ten times. The chain links TRBV20-1 to TRBJ1-6, with 8 bases that match TRBD1. Trimming removed 7 bases from V and 7 bases from J; junction bases left unmatched: 3. CDR3 length: 12 residues. CDR1 and CDR2 (germline): DFQATT, SNEGSKA (reference sequence). CDR3 region: CSVRTGNSPLHF. CDR3 in DNA: TGCAGTGTCCGGACAGGGAATTCACCCCTCCACTTT.

This clonotype showed up many times. V and J are TRBV20-1 and TRBJ2-3, with 10 bases aligning to TRBD2. The J segment lost 1 base and the V segment lost 3 bases, leaving 7 bases of the junction unmatched. Germline assignment: CDR1 DFQATT and CDR2 SNEGSKA (reference sequence). This CDR3 contains 16 residues. The CDR3 sequence: CSASGLAGVGTDTQYF. CDR3 nucleotides: TGCAGTGCTAGTGGTCTAGCGGGAGTGGGCACAGATACGCAGTATTTT.

This clonotype was seen only a few times. V gene TRBV9 combines with J gene TRBJ2-3; tentatively, D is TRBD2 (6 bases). Germline CDR1 and CDR2: SGDLS and YYNGEE. The CDR3 sequence is 14 residues long. V was cut by 9 bases and J by 2 bases, with 16 bases left in between. The CDR3 is CANSRDSTTDTQYF. CDR3 bases: TGTGCCAACTCACGGGACTCTACCACAGATACGCAGTATTTT.

There are a few counts of this clonotype. V and J are TRBV29-1 and TRBJ1-3; D is unresolved. In germline, CDR1 is SQVTM, CDR2 ANQGSEA. V lost 7 bases and J 0 bases, leaving 7 bases between the germline ends. The CDR3 sequence is 12 residues long. CDR3: CSATFSGNTIYF. CDR3 coding DNA: TGCAGCGCAACCTTCTCTGGAAACACCATATATTTT.

The table lists this clonotype with a few counts. The chain has TRBV28 and TRBJ2-1; D not certain. This CDR3 region has 12 residues. Germline CDR1 MDHEN, CDR2 SYDVKM. V lost 3 bases to trimming and J lost 8 bases, with 8 bases between them. This CDR3 is CASSLGWDEQFF. The CDR3 DNA reads TGTGCCAGCAGTTTGGGATGGGATGAGCAGTTCTTC.

This clonotype was detected ten times or more. The chain has TRBV21-1 and TRBJ1-5; the table's D call of TRBD1 was not tested on the DNA. TRBV21-1 is a pseudogene. The CDR3 extends over 14 amino acids. CDR3: CASDRAWGNQPQHF. CDR3 bases: TGTGCCAGCGACAGGGCCTGGGGCAATCAGCCCCAGCATTTT.

The sample holds many counts of this clonotype. CDR3 DNA sequence: TGCGCCAGCAGCCAAGGGCGGGGAACTTACAATGAGCAGTTCTTC. It is translated as CASSQGRGTYNEQFF. The chain couples TRBV4-3 to TRBJ2-1, with TRBD2 as a possible D gene (6 bases). The CDR3 consists of 15 residues. V lost 1 base and J lost 4, with 11 bases in between. Germline assignment: CDR1 LGHNA and CDR2 YSLEER.

This clonotype was detected a few times. The chain joins TRBV27 to TRBJ2-3; D ambiguous. V was trimmed by 6 bases and J by 0 bases, leaving 16 bases between them. CDR3 size: 16 residues. The germline CDR1 and CDR2 sequences are MNHEY and SMNVEV (reference sequence). The DNA for the CDR3 is TGTGCCAGCAGCTCAAGGGCTGCCGCTAGCACAGATACGCAGTATTTT. Translation gives CASSSRAAASTDTQYF.

This clonotype was counted between two and nine times. The rearrangement links TRBV20-1 to TRBJ1-5; D is unresolved. The CDR3 sequence is 13 residues long. The V gene lost 2 bases and the J gene lost 0 bases, with 5 bases spanning the gap. Germline V gene data show CDR1 as DFQATT and CDR2 as SNEGSKA (reference sequence). DNA of the CDR3: TGCAGTGCTAGATCCACTAGCAATCAGCCCCAGCATTTT. The encoded protein is CSARSTSNQPQHF.

This clonotype was observed a handful of times. The V call is TRBV7-9, the J call TRBJ2-1; 7 positions agree with TRBD1. Germline lookup yields CDR1 SEHNR and CDR2 FQNEAQ (reference sequence). The V segment lost 5 bases and the J segment 4 bases; nucleotides outside the gene matches: 5. CDR3 length: 14 amino acids. The CDR3 protein is CASSRRDSYNEQFF. CDR3 DNA sequence: TGTGCCAGCAGCCGTCGGGACAGTTACAATGAGCAGTTCTTC. Full variable domain (missing parts from reference TRBV7-9 and TRBJ2-1): DTGVSQNPRHKITKRGQNVTFRCDPISEHNRLYWYRQTLGQGPEFLTYFQNEAQLEKSRLLSDRFSAERPKGSFSTLEIQRTEQGDSAMYLCASSRRDSYNEQFFGPGTRLTVL.

The chain employs TRBV6-1 and TRBJ2-1, with 11 nucleotides matching TRBD1. The CDR3 sequence is 16 residues long. After removal of 8 bases from V and 2 bases from J, the junction contained 8 bases not matched to a gene. Germline CDR1 and CDR2: MNHNS and SASEGT. CDR3 DNA sequence: TGTGCCAGCGCCGTCCGGGACAGGGGGACCTACAATGAGCAGTTCTTC. It codes for CASAVRDRGTYNEQFF.

This clonotype has at least ten counts. The chain is built from TRBV7-9 and TRBJ2-2; 7 positions agree with TRBD1. The CDR3 loop spans 15 amino acids. V trimming: 7 bases; J trimming: 6 bases; junction bases outside the gene matches: 11. Looked up from germline, CDR1 is SEHNR and CDR2 is FQNEAQ (reference sequence). DNA for the CDR3: TGTGCCAGCACTATCGCCCGGGACAGCGCCGGGGAGCTGTTTTTT. Amino acids: CASTIARDSAGELFF. The full variable domain, in which reference TRBV7-9 and TRBJ2-2 provide the parts outside the CDR3, is DTGVSQNPRHKITKRGQNVTFRCDPISEHNRLYWYRQTLGQGPEFLTYFQNEAQLEKSRLLSDRFSAERPKGSFSTLEIQRTEQGDSAMYLCASTIARDSAGELFFGEGSRLTVL.

V and J are TRBV5-4 and TRBJ1-4, with D possibly matching TRBD1 (5 bases). V was clipped by 4 bases and J by 8 bases, with 15 bases between them. The CDR3 runs 14 residues. CDR1 and CDR2 (germline): SGHNT, YYREEE (reference sequence). For the CDR3, the DNA is TGTGCCAGCAGCCCTGGGCCAGGGTACGAAAAACTGTTTTTT. Translated: CASSPGPGYEKLFF.

The genes are TRBV7-9 and TRBJ2-3; tentative D call: TRBD2 (5 bases). Germline CDR1 reads SEHNR; CDR2 reads FQNEAQ (reference sequence). Trimming pared 5 bases from V and 11 bases from J, leaving 11 bases between. The CDR3 is made up of 11 amino acids. The CDR3 DNA reads as TGTGCCAGCAGCCGGGTCAGCGGGCAGTATTTT. Translation: CASSRVSGQYF.